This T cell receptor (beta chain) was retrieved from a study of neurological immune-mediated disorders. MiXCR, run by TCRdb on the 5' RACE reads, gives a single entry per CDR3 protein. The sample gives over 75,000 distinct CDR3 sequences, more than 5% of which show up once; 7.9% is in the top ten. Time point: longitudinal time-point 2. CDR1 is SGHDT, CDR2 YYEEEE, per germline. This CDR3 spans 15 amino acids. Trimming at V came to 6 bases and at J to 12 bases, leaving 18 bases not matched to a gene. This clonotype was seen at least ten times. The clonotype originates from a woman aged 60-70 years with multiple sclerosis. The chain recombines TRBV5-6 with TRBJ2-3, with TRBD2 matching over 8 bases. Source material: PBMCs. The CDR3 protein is CASTAGAGGAHRQYF. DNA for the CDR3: TGTGCCAGCACCGCCGGGGCGGGGGGCGCCCATAGACAGTATTTT.